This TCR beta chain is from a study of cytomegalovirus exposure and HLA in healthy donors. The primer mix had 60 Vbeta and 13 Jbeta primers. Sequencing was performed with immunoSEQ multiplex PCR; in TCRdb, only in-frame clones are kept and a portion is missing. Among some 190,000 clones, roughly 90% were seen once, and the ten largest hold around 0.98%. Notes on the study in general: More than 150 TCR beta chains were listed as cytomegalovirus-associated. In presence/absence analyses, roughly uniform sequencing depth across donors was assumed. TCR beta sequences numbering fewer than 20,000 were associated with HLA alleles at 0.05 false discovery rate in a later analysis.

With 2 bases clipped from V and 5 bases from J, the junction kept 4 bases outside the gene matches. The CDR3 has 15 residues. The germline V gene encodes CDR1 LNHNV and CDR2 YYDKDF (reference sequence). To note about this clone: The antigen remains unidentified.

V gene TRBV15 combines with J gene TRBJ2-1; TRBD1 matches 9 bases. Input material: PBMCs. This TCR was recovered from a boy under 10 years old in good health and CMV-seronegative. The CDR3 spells CATSRNRDRDNEQFF. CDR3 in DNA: TGTGCCACCAGCAGAAACCGGGACAGGGACAATGAGCAGTTCTTC.